Sequencing of this T cell receptor beta chain was carried out in a study of T cell repertoires in cytomegalovirus infection. The overall study: Peptides in the study included HLA-C-restricted and HLA-B-restricted CMV epitopes. Based on public TCR beta signatures, there were indications of CMV infection and of a matching HLA type.

TCRdb re-derived calls from the reads in MiXCR, one entry per CDR3 protein. The data hold about 130,000 distinct CDR3 sequences, with more than 30% observed a single time. The study's findings and limits: Clonotypes of TCR beta that were HLA-C-restricted and CMV-specific dominated the ex vivo response.

This CDR3 spans 13 amino acids. V gave up 5 bases and J gave up 11 bases, with 18 bases separating them. As to this clonotype: Its target is unknown.

The chain employs TRBV12-3 or TRBV12-4 and TRBJ1-2; maybe TRBD1 (5 bases). The source of this sequence is a human donor in good health (CMV status not recorded). Some clones in this sample may be carry-over from other donors' samples. This specimen was CD8+ T cells from cultured PBMCs, taken from culture after CMV antigen stimulation. The CDR3 DNA reads as TGTGCCAGCAGTCCCCTCTACGGGGCTGAATACACCTTC. Protein sequence: CASSPLYGAEYTF.